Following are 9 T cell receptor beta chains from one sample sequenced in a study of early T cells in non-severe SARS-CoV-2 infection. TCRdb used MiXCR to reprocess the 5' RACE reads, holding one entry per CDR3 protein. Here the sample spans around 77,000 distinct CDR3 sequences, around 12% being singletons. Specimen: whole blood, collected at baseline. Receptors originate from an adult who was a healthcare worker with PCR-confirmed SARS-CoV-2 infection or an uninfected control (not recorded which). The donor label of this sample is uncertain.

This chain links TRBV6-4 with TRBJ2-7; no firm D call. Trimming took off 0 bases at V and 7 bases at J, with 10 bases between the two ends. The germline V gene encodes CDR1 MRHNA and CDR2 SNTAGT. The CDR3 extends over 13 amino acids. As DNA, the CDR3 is TGTGCCAGCAGTGACTCCATAGGGCAGGAGCAGTACTTC. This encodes CASSDSIGQEQYF.

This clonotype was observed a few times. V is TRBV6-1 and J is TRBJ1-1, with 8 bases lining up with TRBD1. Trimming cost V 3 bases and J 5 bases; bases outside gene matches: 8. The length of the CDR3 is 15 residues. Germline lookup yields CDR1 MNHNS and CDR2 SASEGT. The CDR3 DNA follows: TGTGCCAGCAGTGACAGGGGGCCCTTCGGGACTGAAGCTTTCTTT. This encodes CASSDRGPFGTEAFF.

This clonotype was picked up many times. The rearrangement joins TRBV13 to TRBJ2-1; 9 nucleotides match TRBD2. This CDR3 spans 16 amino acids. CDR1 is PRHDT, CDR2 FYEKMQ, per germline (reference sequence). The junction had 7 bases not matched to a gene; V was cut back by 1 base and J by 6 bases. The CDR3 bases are TGTGCCAGCAGCTTAGTAGGCGGGAGGGCCCGCAATGAGCAGTTCTTC. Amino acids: CASSLVGGRARNEQFF. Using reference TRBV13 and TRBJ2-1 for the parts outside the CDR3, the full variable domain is AAGVIQSPRHLIKEKRETATLKCYPIPRHDTVYWYQQGPGQDPQFLISFYEKMQSDKGSIPDRFSAQQFSDYHSELNMSSLELGDSALYFCASSLVGGRARNEQFFGPGTRLTVL.

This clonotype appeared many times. The CDR3 is CASSWGHWEETQYF. As DNA, the CDR3 is TGTGCCAGTAGTTGGGGGCACTGGGAGGAGACCCAGTACTTC. The rearrangement uses TRBV19 and TRBJ2-5, with D maybe TRBD1 (6 bases). Germline V gene sequence: CDR1 LNHDA, CDR2 SQIVND (reference sequence). V was pared by 5 bases and J by 5 bases, with 15 bases between. The CDR3 consists of 14 residues.

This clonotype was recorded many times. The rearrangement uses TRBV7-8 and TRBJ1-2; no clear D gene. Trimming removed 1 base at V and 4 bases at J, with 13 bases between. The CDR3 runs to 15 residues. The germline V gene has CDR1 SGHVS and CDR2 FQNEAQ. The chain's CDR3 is CASSLVSLASYGYTF. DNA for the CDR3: TGTGCCAGCAGCTTAGTCAGTCTAGCGAGCTATGGCTACACCTTC. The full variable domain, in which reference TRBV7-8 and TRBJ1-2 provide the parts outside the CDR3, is GAGVSQSPRYKVAKRGQDVALRCDPISGHVSLFWYQQALGQGPEFLTYFQNEAQLDKSGLPSDRFFAERPEGSVSTLKIQRTQQEDSAVYLCASSLVSLASYGYTFGSGTRLTVV.

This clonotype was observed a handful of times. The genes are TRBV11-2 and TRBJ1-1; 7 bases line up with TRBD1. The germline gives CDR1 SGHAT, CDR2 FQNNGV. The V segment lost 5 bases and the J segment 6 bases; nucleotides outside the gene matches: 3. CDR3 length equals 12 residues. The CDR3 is CASSGGGPEAFF. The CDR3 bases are TGTGCCAGCAGCGGAGGGGGCCCTGAAGCTTTCTTT.

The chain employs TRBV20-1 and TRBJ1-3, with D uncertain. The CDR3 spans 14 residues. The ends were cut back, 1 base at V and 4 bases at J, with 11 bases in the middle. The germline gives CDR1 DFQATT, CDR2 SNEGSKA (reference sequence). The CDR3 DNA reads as TGCAGTGCTAGAGTACAGTACGGGGGAAACACCATATATTTT. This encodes CSARVQYGGNTIYF.

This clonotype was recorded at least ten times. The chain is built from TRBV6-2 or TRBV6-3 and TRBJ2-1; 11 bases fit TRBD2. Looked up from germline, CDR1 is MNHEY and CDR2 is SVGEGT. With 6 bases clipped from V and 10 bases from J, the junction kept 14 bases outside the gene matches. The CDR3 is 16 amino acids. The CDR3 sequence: CASRQTSGTSAGEQFF. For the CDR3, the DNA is TGTGCCAGCAGACAGACTAGCGGGACTTCAGCGGGGGAGCAGTTCTTC.

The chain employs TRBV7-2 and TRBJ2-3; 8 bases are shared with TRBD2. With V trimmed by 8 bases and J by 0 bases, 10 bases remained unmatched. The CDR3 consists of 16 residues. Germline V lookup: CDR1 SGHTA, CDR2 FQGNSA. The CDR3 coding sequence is TGTGCCAGCTCCCCCGGGGGACTAGGTAGCACAGATACGCAGTATTTT. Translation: CASSPGGLGSTDTQYF.